The 5 T cell receptor beta chains listed next were all sequenced from one sample in a study of blood T cell repertoires in COVID-19. Measured with immunoSEQ multiplex PCR; TCRdb has only the in-frame clones, and not every one. The table shows some 200,000 clones, with 75% to 90% occurring only once. The sample consisted of PBMCs or T cells enriched from blood (not recorded which). Receptors were obtained from a woman aged 18-30 years in a cohort exposed to, infected with or recovered from COVID-19 (not recorded which).

The chain links TRBV12-3 or TRBV12-4 to TRBJ1-1, with D perhaps matching TRBD1 (6 bases). V was cut by 6 bases and J by 3 bases, with 11 bases left in between. There are 13 residues in the CDR3. The CDR3 region has the DNA TGTGCCAGCAGCCGGGACATCTACACTGAAGCTTTCTTT. It is translated as CASSRDIYTEAFF.

The chain couples TRBV28 to TRBJ2-3; D is perhaps TRBD2 (6 bases). Germline assignment: CDR1 MDHEN and CDR2 SYDVKM. CDR3 size: 15 residues. V lost 2 bases and J lost 8, with 17 bases in between. Here the CDR3 reads CASSLAGIAHGTQYF. The DNA of the CDR3 is TGTGCCAGCAGTTTAGCGGGGATCGCACACGGTACGCAGTATTTT.

The rearrangement uses TRBV10-3 and TRBJ2-7, with D possibly being TRBD1 (6 bases). The CDR3 is 13 residues long. Germline CDR1 reads ENHRY; CDR2 reads SYGVKD. V shed 6 bases and J shed 5 bases, with 14 bases lying between them. CDR3 DNA: TGTGCCATCAGCGTCCGGGACAATCACGAGCAGTACTTC. Protein product: CAISVRDNHEQYF.

The genes are TRBV2 and TRBJ1-1; D perhaps matches TRBD1 (6 bases). The CDR3 is made up of 15 amino acids. The V and J ends lost 4 bases and 2 bases respectively, with 14 bases between them. CDR1 SNHLY and CDR2 FYNNEI come from the germline V gene. CDR3 nucleotides: TGTGCCAGCAGTGTCTGGCTAGGGGGTAACACTGAAGCTTTCTTT. Its translation is CASSVWLGGNTEAFF.

CDR3 loop: CASSQGEASYEQYF. As DNA, the CDR3 is TGTGCCAGCAGCCAAGGGGAGGCTTCCTACGAGCAGTACTTC. J is TRBJ2-7 and V is TRBV3-1 (or the pseudogene TRBV3-2); the D gene is possibly TRBD2 (6 bases). With 1 base removed from V and 1 base from J, the gap between germline ends came to 8 bases. The CDR3 length is 14 residues. CDR1 LGHDT and CDR2 YNNKEL come from the germline V gene (reference sequence).